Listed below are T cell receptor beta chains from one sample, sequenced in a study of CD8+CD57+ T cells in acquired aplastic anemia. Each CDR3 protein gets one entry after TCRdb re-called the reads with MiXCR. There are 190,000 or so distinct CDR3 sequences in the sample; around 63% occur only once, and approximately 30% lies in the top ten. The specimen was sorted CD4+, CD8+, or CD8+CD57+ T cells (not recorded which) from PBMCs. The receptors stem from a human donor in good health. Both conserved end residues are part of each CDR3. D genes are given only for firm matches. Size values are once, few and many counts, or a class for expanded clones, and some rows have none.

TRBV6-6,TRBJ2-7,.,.,CASSWDSVVEDEQYF,TGTGCCAGCAGTTGGGATAGCGTCGTCGAGGACGAGCAGTACTTC
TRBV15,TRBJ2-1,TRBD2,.,CATSSSGFGLAQFF,TGTGCCACCAGCAGTTCAGGCTTCGGACTAGCTCAGTTCTTC
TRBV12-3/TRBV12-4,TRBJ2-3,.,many,CASTAIPPGLTTDTQYF,TGTGCCAGCACCGCTATACCACCGGGGTTGACCACAGATACGCAGTATTTT
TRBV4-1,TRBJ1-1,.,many,CASSQVRNTEAFF,TGCGCCAGCAGCCAAGTCAGAAACACTGAAGCTTTCTTT
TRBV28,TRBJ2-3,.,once,CASSSPGRGGTDTQCF,TGTGCCAGCAGTTCCCCTGGCAGGGGAGGCACAGATACGCAGTGTTTT
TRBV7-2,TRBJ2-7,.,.,CASRQGGSSYEQYF,TGTGCCAGCAGGCAAGGGGGGAGCTCCTACGAGCAGTACTTC
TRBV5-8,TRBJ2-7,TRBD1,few,CASSSGRQGIVDYEQYF,TGTGCCAGCAGCTCGGGTCGACAGGGGATTGTGGACTACGAGCAGTACTTC
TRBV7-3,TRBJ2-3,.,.,CASSPLGGEGDTQYF,TGTGCCAGCAGCCCCCTCGGCGGGGAAGGAGATACGCAGTATTTT
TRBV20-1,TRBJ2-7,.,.,CSARDEGESSYEQYF,TGCAGTGCTAGAGATGAGGGGGAAAGCTCCTACGAGCAGTACTTC
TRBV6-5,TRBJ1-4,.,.,CASSLGWGAEYEKLFF,TGTGCCAGCAGCCTGGGGTGGGGGGCCGAGTATGAAAAACTGTTTTTT
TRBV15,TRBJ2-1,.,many,CATSRDDYHFSAIGYNEQFF,TGTGCCACCAGCAGAGATGACTACCACTTTTCGGCGATTGGGTACAATGAGCAGTTCTTC
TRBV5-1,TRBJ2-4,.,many,CASSRPDGAKNIQYF,TGCGCCAGCAGCAGACCGGACGGGGCCAAAAACATTCAGTACTTC
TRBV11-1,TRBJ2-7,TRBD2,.,CASSLASGGGYEQYF,TGTGCCAGCAGCTTAGCGAGCGGGGGCGGCTACGAGCAGTACTTC
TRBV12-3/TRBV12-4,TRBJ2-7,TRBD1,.,CASSFRGTGGEYEQYF,TGTGCCAGCAGTTTTAGAGGGACAGGGGGCGAGTACGAGCAGTACTTC
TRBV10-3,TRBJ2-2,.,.,CAITPGPGELFF,TGTGCCATCACTCCGGGGCCCGGGGAGCTGTTTTTT
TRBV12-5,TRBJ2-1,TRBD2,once,CASSPTLAEQFF,TGTGCCAGCAGTCCAACACTAGCGGAGCAGTTCTTC